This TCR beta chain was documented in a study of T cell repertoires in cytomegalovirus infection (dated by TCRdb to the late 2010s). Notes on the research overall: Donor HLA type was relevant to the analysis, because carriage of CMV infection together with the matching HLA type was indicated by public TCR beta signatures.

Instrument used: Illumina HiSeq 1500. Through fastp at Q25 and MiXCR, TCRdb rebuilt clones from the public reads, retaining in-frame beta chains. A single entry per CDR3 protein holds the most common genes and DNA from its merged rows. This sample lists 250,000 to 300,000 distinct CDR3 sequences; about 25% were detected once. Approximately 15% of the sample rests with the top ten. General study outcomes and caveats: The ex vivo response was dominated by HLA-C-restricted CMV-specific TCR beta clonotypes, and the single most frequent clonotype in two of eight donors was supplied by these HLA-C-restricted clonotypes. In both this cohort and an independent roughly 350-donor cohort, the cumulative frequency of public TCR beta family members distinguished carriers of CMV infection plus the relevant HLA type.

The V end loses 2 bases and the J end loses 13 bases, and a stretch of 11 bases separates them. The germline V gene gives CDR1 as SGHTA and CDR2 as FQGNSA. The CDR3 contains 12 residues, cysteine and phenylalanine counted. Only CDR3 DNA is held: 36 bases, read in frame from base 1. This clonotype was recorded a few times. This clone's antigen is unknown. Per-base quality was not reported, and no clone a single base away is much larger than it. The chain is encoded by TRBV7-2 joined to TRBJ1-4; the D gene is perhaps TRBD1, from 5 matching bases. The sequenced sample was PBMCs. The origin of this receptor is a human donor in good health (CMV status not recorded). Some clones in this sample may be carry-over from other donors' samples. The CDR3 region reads CASSLFRDRLFF. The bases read TGTGCCAGCAGCTTATTCAGGGACCGACTGTTTTTT.